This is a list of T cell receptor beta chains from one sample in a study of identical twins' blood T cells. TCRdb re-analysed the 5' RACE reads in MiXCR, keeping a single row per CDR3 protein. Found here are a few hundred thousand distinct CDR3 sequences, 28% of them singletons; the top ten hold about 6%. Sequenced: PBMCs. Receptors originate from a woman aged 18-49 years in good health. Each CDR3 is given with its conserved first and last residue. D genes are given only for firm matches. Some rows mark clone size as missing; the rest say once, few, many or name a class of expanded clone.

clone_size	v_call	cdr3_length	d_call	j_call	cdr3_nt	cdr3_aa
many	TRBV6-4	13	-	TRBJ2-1	TGTGCCAGCAGTGACTCCGAGCGGCTTGAGCAGTTCTTC	CASSDSERLEQFF
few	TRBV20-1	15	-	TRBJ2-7	TGCAGTGCTATCAGGACGGACATCCGCACCTACGAGCAGTACTTC	CSAIRTDIRTYEQYF
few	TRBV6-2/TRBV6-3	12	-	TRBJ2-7	TGTGCCAGCAGTTACTTTCCCTACGAGCAGTACTTC	CASSYFPYEQYF
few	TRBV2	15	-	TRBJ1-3	TGTGCCAGCGGAAGGGACCTCAGCTCTGGAAACACCATATATTTT	CASGRDLSSGNTIYF
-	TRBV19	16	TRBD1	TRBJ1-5	TGTGCCAGTAGGTCGACAGGGGCATATAGCAATCAGCCCCAGCATTTT	CASRSTGAYSNQPQHF
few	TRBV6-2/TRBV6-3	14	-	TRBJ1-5	TGTGCCAGCTCCCCAAGGTCAAGCAATCAGCCCCAGCATTTT	CASSPRSSNQPQHF
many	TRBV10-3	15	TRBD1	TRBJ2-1	TGTGCCATCAGTGAGCGGACAGGGATGTTCAATGAGCAGTTCTTC	CAISERTGMFNEQFF
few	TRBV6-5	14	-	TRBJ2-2	TGTGCCAGCAACTTCGGACAATACACCGGGGAGCTGTTTTTT	CASNFGQYTGELFF
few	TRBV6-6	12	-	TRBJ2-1	TGTGCCACCGAATCAGGTAACGATGAGCAGTTCTTC	CATESGNDEQFF
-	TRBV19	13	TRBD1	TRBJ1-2	TGTGCCAGTACCCCCACCGGGACAGATGGCTACACCTTC	CASTPTGTDGYTF